Shown below are 6 T cell receptor beta chains from a single sample sequenced in a study of OX40 agonist ivuxolimab in advanced cancers. The method behind the library was the immunoSEQ multiplex PCR assay. Here the immuneACCESS table is served through TCRdb, limited to in-frame sequences with V and J called. Missing clones are a known gap in these copies; in checked studies unresolved V genes cover under half, and the rest lacks a known reason. The sample records about 54,000 clones, about four fifths of which are singletons. Of the sample, approximately 1.2% falls within the top ten clones. The specimen was CD4+ or CD8+ T cells sorted from blood, collected in a trial of the OX40 agonist ivuxolimab. These receptors all come from an adult with an advanced solid tumor such as melanoma, head and neck, liver or kidney cancer.

V usage is TRBV5-1 and J usage is TRBJ1-2, with TRBD1 matching over 11 bases. V dropped 0 bases and J dropped 10; count of bases not matched to a gene: 8. CDR3 length: 15 residues. Germline CDR1 SGHRS, CDR2 YFSETQ. As DNA, the CDR3 is TGCGCCAGCAGCTTGGTGCGGACAGGGGGCGATGACTACACCTTC. Its translation is CASSLVRTGGDDYTF. Combining the CDR3 with reference TRBV5-1 and TRBJ1-2 gives the whole variable domain KAGVTQTPRYLIKTRGQQVTLSCSPISGHRSVSWYQQTPGQGLQFLFEYFSETQRNKGNFPGRFSGRQFSNSRSEMNVSTLELGDSALYLCASSLVRTGGDDYTFGSGTRLTVV.

The chain links TRBV7-9 to TRBJ1-1; the D gene is possibly TRBD1 (6 bases). The V end lost 4 bases, the J end lost 4 bases, and 13 bases lay between the germline ends. Germline V gene data show CDR1 as SEHNR and CDR2 as FQNEAQ (reference sequence). This CDR3 has 14 amino acids. The chain's CDR3 is CASSSLGGGTEAFF. CDR3 in DNA: TGTGCCAGCAGCTCCTTAGGGGGGGGCACTGAAGCTTTCTTT.

The chain is built from TRBV28 and TRBJ2-5, with 10 bases that match TRBD2. Germline V gene sequence: CDR1 MDHEN, CDR2 SYDVKM. This CDR3 is built from 16 residues. The trim removed 3 bases at V and 4 bases at J, leaving 8 bases unmatched. CDR3 protein: CASSFGLAGDGETQYF. The CDR3 DNA sequence: TGTGCCAGCAGTTTTGGGCTAGCGGGAGACGGAGAGACCCAGTACTTC.

This clone was detected a few times. The rearrangement uses TRBV18 and TRBJ1-2; no definite D call. Germline V gene lookup returns CDR1 KGHSH and CDR2 LQKENI. The CDR3 has 14 residues. Trimming pared 5 bases from V and 0 bases from J, leaving 10 bases between. CDR3 DNA sequence: TGTGCCAGCTCAACCACCCAGCCTAACTATGGCTACACCTTC. This sequence encodes CASSTTQPNYGYTF.

V and J are TRBV28 and TRBJ2-7, with a tentative D call TRBD2 (5 bases). The CDR3 has 14 residues. Germline V CDR1 and CDR2: MDHEN, SYDVKM. V dropped 5 bases and J dropped 3 bases, with 14 bases sitting between them. The chain's CDR3 is CASSPLDGNYEQYF. CDR3 DNA sequence: TGTGCCAGCAGTCCTCTGGACGGGAACTACGAGCAGTACTTC.

The chain links TRBV2 to TRBJ2-5, with 8 bases lining up with TRBD2. Trimming cost V 6 bases and J 5 bases; bases outside gene matches: 8. The V gene's germline CDR1 is SNHLY and CDR2 FYNNEI. This CDR3 is built from 14 residues. The CDR3 is CASRAFRGGETQYF. CDR3 bases: TGTGCCAGCAGGGCATTTCGGGGGGGGGAGACCCAGTACTTC.